What follows is one TCR beta chain and its context. There is no known antigen for this receptor. Base quality data are lacking; no much larger clone is found one base away. The sample belongs to a study of blood T cell repertoires in COVID-19 (dated by TCRdb to 2018 to 2021). With respect to the entire study: Samples covering the acute and convalescent phases of COVID-19 were provided by collaborators in the United States, Italy and Spain. The sample metadata nearly always contained a de-identified subject ID, COVID-19 status, age in years and sex. Where HLA class I and class II types were available, the types were taken from metadata supplied by the sample provider, not from assay-based typing. The material from the prospective study consisted of cDNA or gDNA derived from T cells, B-cell-depleted T cells, or PBMCs. The samples were drawn from the first 160 participants of the ongoing ImmuneRACE study and from 1,200 or so subjects provided by 6 global collaborators. Deeply sampled blood TCRbeta repertoires from subjects exposed to, actively infected with, or recovered from COVID-19 were included in the dataset. The repertoires were released in a freely available public database meant as a resource for research on the immune response to SARS-CoV-2. Study-level results and caveats: How much clinical and demographic metadata was included differed by source and by participant, and the metadata was provided uncurated.

The immunoSEQ Assay, a bias-controlled multiplex PCR, was used to amplify TCRbeta CDR3 regions from genomic DNA. The authors' analysis ran thus. Within the assay, amplification of reference gene primers was used to estimate how many nucleated cells each sample contained. Sequence reads were collapsed and filtered to measure the absolute abundance of every unique TCRbeta CDR3 rearrangement. For each sample, productive Simpson clonality was calculated as the square root of Simpson's diversity index over productive rearrangements. TCRdb took this table from immuneACCESS and kept in-frame rearrangements with V and J called. Such tables lack part of the clones; where checked against another copy, unresolved V genes explain under half of the gap, and the rest is unexplained. The V and J calls and clone size were taken over from that table, and D and trimming were inferred from the DNA. The sample table shows over 150,000 clones, and roughly 90% are seen once. Around 20% of the sample is taken by the ten largest.

The CDR3 covers 18 residues, taking in both the cysteine and the phenylalanine. The read is trimmed to its CDR3 DNA, 54 bases read in frame from base 1. For this chain, trimming is 0 bases at the V end and 0 bases at the J end, and the number of junction bases without a gene match is 8. Per the germline V gene, LGHNA is the CDR1 and YSLEER is the CDR2. The collaborating institutions used their own protocols to collect whole blood in K2EDTA tubes. For TCRbeta analysis, collaborators shipped samples in one of three forms: frozen whole blood, isolated PBMCs, or DNA extracted from either of those sample types.

The material sequenced was peripheral blood. The TCR was taken from a man aged 65 to 85 with active or convalescent COVID-19. In this chain, TRBV4-3 is recombined with TRBJ1-5, and 7 junctional nucleotides match TRBD1. The nucleotide sequence reads as follows: TGCGCCAGCAGCCAAGATCCGGCAGGGGGTGATAGCAATCAGCCCCAGCATTTT. Its product reads: CASSQDPAGGDSNQPQHF.